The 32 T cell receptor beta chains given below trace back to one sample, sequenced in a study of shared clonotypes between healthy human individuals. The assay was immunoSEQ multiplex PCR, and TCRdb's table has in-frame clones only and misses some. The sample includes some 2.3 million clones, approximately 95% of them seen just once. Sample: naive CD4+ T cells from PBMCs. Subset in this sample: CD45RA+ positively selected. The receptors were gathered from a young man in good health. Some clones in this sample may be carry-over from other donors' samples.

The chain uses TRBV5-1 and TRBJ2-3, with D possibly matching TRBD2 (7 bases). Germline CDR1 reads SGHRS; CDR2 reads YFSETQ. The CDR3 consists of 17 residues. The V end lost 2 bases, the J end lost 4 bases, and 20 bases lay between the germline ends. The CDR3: CASSFPVGGGSSDTQYF. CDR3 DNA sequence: TGCGCCAGCAGCTTCCCGGTCGGGGGCGGGAGTTCAGATACGCAGTATTTT.

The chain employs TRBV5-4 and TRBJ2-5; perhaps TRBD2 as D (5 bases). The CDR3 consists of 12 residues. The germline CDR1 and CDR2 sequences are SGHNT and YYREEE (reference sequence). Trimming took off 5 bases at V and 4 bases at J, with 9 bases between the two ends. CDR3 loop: CASSRGPETQYF. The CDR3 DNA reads TGTGCCAGCAGTCGGGGTCCAGAGACCCAGTACTTC.

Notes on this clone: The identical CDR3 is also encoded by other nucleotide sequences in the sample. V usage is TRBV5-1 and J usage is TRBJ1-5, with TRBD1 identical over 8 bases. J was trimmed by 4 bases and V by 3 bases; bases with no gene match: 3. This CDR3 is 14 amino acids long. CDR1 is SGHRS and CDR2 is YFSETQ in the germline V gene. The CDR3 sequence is CASSWGTGNQPQHF. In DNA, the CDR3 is TGCGCCAGCAGCTGGGGGACAGGTAATCAGCCCCAGCATTTT.

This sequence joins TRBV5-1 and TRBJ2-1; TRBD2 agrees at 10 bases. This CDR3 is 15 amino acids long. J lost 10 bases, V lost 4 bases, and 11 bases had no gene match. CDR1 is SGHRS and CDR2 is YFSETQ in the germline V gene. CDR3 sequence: CASSSWASGSGEQFF. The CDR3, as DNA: TGCGCCAGCAGCAGCTGGGCTAGCGGGAGCGGCGAGCAGTTCTTC.

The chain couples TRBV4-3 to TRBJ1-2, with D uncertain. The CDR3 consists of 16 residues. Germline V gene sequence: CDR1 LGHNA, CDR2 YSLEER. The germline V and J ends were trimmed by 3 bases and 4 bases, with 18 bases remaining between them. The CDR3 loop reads CASSQDLLEVRYGYTF. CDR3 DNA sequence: TGCGCCAGCAGCCAGGACCTTTTAGAGGTTCGCTATGGCTACACCTTC.

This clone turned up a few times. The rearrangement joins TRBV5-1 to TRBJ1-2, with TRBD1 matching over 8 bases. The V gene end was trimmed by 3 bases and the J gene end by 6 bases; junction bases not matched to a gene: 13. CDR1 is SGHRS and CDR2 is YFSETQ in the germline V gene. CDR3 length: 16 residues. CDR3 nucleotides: TGCGCCAGCAGCTCCGGAACCCTCCAGGGGGCAGATGGCTACACCTTC. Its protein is CASSSGTLQGADGYTF.

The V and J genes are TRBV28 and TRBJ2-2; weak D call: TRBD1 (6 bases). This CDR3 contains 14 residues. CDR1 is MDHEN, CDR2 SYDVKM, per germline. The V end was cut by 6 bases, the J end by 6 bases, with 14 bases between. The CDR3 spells CASRSIGGSGELFF. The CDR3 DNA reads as TGTGCCAGCAGGTCAATTGGGGGCTCCGGGGAGCTGTTTTTT.

CDR3 DNA sequence: TGTGCCAGCAGCCTGTCTGGGACTAGCGGGAGCTATGAGCAGTTCTTC. Translated, it gives CASSLSGTSGSYEQFF. This chain connects TRBV7-3 to TRBJ2-1; TRBD2 aligns across 14 bases. With V trimmed by 5 bases and J by 8 bases, 8 bases remained unmatched. This CDR3 has 16 residues. Germline-derived CDR1 and CDR2 are SGHTA and FQGTGA. The whole variable domain, filled in from reference TRBV7-3 and TRBJ2-1, reads GAGVSQTPSNKVTEKGKYVELRCDPISGHTALYWYRQSLGQGPEFLIYFQGTGAADDSGLPNDRFFAVRPEGSVSTLKIQRTERGDSAVYLCASSLSGTSGSYEQFFGPGTRLTVL.

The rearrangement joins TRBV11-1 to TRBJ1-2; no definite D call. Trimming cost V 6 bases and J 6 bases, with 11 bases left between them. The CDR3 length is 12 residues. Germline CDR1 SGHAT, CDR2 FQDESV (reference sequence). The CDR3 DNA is TGTGCCAGCAGTCTAACCCCCGATGGCTACACCTTC. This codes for CASSLTPDGYTF. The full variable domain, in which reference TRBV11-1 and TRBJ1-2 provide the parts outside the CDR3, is EAEVAQSPRYKITEKSQAVAFWCDPISGHATLYWYRQILGQGPELLVQFQDESVVDDSQLPKDRFSAERLKGVDSTLKIQPAELGDSAMYLCASSLTPDGYTFGSGTRLTVV.

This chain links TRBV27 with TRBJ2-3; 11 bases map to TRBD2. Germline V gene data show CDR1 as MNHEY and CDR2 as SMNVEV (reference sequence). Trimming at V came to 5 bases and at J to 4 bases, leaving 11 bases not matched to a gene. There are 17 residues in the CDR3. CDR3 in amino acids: CASSRPGLAAFPDTQYF. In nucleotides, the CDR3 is TGTGCCAGCAGTCGGCCGGGACTAGCGGCCTTCCCAGATACGCAGTATTTT.

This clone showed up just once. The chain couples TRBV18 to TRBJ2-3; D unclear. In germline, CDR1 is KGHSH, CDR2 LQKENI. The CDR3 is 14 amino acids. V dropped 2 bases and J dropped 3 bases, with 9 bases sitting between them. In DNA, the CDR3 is TGTGCCAGCTCACCATTTCCCAGAACAGATACGCAGTATTTT. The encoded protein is CASSPFPRTDTQYF.

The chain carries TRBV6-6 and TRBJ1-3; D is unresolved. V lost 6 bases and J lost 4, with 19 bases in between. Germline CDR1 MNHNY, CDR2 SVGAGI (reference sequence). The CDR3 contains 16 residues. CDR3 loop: CASSPMEGSGGNTIYF. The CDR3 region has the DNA TGTGCCAGCAGCCCCATGGAAGGGTCGGGAGGAAACACCATATATTTT.

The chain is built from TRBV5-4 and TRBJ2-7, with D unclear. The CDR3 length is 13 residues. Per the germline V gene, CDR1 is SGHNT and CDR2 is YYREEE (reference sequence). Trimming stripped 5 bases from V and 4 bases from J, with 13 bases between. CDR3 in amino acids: CASRNVERYEQYF. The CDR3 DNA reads TGTGCCAGCAGGAACGTGGAGCGTTACGAGCAGTACTTC.

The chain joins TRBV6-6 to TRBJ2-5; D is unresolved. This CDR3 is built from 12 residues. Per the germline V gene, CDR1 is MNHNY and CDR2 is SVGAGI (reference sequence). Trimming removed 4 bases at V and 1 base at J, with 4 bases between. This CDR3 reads CASSWGQETQYF. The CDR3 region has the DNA TGTGCCAGCAGTTGGGGCCAAGAGACCCAGTACTTC.

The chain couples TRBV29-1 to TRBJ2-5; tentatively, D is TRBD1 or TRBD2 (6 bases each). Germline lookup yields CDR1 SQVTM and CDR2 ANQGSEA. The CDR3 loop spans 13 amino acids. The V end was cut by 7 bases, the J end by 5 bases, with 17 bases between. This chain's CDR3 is CSGVGAGGETQYF. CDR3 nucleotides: TGCAGCGGTGTGGGGGCTGGGGGGGAGACCCAGTACTTC.

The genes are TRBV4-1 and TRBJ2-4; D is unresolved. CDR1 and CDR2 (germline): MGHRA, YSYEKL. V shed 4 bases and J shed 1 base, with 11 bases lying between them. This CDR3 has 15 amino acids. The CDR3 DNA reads TGCGCCAGCAGCCCGCTCGGGTGGGCCAAAAACATTCAGTACTTC. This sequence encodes CASSPLGWAKNIQYF.

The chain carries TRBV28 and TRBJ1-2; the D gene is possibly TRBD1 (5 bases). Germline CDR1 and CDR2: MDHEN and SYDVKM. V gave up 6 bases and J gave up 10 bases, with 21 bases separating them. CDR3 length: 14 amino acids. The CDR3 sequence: CASRKTRDSAFYTF. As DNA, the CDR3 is TGTGCCAGCAGGAAAACACGGGACTCGGCATTCTACACCTTC.

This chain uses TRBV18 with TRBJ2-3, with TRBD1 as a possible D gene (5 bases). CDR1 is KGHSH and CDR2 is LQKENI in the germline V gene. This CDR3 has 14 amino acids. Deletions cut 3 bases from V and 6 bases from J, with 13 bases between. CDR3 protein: CASSPNRGLDTQYF. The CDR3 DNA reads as TGTGCCAGCTCACCTAATAGGGGTTTGGATACGCAGTATTTT.

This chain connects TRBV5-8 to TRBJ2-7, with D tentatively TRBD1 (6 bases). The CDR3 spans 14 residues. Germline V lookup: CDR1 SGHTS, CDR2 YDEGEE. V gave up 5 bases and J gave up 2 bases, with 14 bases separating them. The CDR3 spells CASSRAGTTYEQYF. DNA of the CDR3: TGTGCCAGCAGTCGGGCAGGGACAACCTACGAGCAGTACTTC.

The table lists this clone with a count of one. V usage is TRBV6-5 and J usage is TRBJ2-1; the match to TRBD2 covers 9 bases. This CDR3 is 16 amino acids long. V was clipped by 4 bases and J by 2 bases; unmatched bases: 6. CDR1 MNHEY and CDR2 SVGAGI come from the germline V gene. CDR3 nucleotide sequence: TGTGCCAGCAGTTCGTTGACTAGCGGAACCTACAATGAGCAGTTCTTC. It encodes CASSSLTSGTYNEQFF.

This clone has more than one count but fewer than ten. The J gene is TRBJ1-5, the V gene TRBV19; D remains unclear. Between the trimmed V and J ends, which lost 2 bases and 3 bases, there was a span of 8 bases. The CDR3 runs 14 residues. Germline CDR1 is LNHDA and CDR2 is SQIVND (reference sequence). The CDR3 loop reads CASSIHIYNQPQHF. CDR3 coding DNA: TGTGCCAGTAGTATACACATATACAATCAGCCCCAGCATTTT. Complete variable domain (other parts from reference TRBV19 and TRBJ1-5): DGGITQSPKYLFRKEGQNVTLSCEQNLNHDAMYWYRQDPGQGLRLIYYSQIVNDFQKGDIAEGYSVSREKKESFPLTVTSAQKNPTAFYLCASSIHIYNQPQHFGDGTRLSIL.

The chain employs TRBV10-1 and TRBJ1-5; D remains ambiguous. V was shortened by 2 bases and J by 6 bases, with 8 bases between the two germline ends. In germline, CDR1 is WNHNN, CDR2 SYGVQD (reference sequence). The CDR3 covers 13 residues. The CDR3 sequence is CASSEKKSQPQHF. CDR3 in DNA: TGCGCCAGCAGTGAGAAGAAGAGTCAGCCCCAGCATTTT.

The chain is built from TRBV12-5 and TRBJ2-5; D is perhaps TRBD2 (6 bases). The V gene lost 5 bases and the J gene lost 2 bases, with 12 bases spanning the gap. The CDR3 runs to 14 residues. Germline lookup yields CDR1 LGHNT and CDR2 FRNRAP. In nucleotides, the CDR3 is TGTGCTAGTGGTCGCGGGGAGAGACAAGAGACCCAGTACTTC. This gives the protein CASGRGERQETQYF.

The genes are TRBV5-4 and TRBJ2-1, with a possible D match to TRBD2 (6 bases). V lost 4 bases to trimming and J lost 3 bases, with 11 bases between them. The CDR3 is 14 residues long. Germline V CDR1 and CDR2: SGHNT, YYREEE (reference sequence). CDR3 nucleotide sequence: TGTGCCAGCAGCAAAATAGCGGTCTACAATGAGCAGTTCTTC. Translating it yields CASSKIAVYNEQFF.

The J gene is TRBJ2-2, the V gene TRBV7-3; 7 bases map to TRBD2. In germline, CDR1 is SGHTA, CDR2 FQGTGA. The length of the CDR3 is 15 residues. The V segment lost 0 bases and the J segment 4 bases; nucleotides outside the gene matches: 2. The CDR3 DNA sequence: TGTGCCAGCAGCTTAACGGGGACTACCACCGGGGAGCTGTTTTTT. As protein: CASSLTGTTTGELFF. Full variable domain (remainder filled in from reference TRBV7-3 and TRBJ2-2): GAGVSQTPSNKVTEKGKYVELRCDPISGHTALYWYRQSLGQGPEFLIYFQGTGAADDSGLPNDRFFAVRPEGSVSTLKIQRTERGDSAVYLCASSLTGTTTGELFFGEGSRLTVL.

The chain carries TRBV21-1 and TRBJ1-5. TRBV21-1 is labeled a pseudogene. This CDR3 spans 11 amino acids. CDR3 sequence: CASTIPPYGHF. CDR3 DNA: TGTGCCAGCACCATACCCCCTTACGGCCATTTT.

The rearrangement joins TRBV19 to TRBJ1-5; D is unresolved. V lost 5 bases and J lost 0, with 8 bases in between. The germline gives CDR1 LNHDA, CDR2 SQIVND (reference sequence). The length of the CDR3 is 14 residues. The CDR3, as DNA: TGTGCCAGTAGTGGCAGCTATAGCAATCAGCCCCAGCATTTT. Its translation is CASSGSYSNQPQHF.

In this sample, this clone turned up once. This CDR3 is CMCGNYNEQFF. The CDR3, as DNA: TGTATGTGTGGGAACTACAATGAGCAGTTCTTC. This rearrangement joins TRBV30 to TRBJ2-1; D remains unclear. This CDR3 region has 11 residues. In germline, CDR1 is GTSNPN, CDR2 SVGIG (reference sequence).

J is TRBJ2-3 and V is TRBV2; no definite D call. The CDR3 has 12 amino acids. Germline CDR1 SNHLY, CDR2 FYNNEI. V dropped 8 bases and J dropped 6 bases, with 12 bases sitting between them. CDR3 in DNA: TGTGCCAGCTTGGGTGATGCGGATACGCAGTATTTT. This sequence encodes CASLGDADTQYF.

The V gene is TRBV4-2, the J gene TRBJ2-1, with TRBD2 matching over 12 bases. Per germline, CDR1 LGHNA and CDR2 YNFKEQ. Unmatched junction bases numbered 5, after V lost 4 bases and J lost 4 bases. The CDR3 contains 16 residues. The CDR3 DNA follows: TGTGCCAGCAGCCTCGGGACTAGCGGGCGATACAATGAGCAGTTCTTC. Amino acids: CASSLGTSGRYNEQFF.

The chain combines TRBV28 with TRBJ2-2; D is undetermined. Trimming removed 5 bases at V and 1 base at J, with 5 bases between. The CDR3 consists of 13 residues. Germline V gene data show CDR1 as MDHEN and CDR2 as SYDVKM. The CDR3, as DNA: TGTGCCAGCAGTCATGGGAACACCGGGGAGCTGTTTTTT. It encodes CASSHGNTGELFF.

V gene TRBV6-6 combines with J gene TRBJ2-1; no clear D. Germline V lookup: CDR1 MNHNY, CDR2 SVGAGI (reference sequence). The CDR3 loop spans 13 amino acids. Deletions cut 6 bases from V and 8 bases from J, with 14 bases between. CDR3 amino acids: CASSARWFDEQFF. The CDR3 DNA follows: TGTGCCAGCAGCGCGCGGTGGTTCGATGAGCAGTTCTTC.